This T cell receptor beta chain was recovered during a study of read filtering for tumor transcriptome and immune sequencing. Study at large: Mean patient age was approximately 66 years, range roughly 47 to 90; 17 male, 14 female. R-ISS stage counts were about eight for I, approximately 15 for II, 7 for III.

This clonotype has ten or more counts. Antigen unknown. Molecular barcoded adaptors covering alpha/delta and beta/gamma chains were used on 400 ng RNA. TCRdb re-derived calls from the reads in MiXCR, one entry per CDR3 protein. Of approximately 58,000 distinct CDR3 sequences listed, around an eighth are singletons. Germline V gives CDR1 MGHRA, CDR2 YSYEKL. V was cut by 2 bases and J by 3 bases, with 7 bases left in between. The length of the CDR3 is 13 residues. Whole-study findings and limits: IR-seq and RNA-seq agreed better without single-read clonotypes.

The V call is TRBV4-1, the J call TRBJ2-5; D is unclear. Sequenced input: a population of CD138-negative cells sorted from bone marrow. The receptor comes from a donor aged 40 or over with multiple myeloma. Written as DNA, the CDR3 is TGCGCCAGCAGCCAACCCCCGGAAGAGACCCAGTACTTC. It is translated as CASSQPPEETQYF.